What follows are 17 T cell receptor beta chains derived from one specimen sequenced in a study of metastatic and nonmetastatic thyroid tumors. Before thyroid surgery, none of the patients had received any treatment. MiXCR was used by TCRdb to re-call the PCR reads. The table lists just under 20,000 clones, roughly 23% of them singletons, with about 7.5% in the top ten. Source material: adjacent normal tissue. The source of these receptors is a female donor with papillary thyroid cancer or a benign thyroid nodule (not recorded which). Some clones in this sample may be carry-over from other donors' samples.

The CDR3 loop is CASSYTSGPNTGELFF. CDR3 DNA: TGTGCCAGCAGCTATACTAGCGGACCGAACACCGGGGAGCTGTTTTTT. This rearrangement joins TRBV11-2 to TRBJ2-2; TRBD2 agrees at 8 bases. Germline CDR1 and CDR2: SGHAT and FQNNGV. The CDR3 consists of 16 residues. The ends lost 4 bases at V and 0 bases at J; junction bases unmatched: 4.

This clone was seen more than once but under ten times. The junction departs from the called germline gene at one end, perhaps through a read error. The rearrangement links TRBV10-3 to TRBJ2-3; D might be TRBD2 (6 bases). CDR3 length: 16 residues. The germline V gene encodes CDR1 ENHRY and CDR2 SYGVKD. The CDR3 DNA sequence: TGTGCCATCAGTGAAAGACAGTGGGAGGTCTGTAGATACGCGGTATTT. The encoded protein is CAISERQWEVCRYAVF.

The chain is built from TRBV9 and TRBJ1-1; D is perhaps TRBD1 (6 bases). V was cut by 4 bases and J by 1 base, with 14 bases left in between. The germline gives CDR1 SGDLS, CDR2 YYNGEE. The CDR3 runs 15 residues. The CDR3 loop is CASSIQGGQNTEAFF. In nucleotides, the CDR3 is TGTGCCAGCAGCATTCAAGGGGGACAGAACACTGAAGCTTTCTTT.

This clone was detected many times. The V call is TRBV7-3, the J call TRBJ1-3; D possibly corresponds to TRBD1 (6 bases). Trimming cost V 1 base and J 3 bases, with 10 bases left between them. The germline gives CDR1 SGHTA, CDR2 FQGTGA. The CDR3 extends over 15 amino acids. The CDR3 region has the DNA TGTGCCAGCAGCTTAAACGGGGGCTTTGGAAACACCATATATTTT. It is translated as CASSLNGGFGNTIYF.

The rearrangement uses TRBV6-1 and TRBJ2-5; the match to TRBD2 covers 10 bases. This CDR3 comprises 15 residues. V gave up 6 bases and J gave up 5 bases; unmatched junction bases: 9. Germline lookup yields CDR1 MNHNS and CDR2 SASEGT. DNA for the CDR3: TGTGCCAGCAGGGGTCTAGCGGGAGTCGGGGAGACCCAGTACTTC. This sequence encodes CASRGLAGVGETQYF.

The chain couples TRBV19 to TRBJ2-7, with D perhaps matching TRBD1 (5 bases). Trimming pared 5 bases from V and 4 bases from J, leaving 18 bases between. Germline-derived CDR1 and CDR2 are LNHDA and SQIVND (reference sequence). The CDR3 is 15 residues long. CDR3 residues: CASSLPGLGVYEQYF. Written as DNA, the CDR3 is TGTGCCAGTAGTCTCCCCGGGCTAGGGGTATACGAGCAGTACTTC.

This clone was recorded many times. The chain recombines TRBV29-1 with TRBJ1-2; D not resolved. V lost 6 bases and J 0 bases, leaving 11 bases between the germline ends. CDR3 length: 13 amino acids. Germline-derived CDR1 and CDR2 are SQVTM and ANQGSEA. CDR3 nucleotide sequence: TGCAGCGTGAGGCCCGAGACTAACTATGGCTACACCTTC. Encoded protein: CSVRPETNYGYTF.

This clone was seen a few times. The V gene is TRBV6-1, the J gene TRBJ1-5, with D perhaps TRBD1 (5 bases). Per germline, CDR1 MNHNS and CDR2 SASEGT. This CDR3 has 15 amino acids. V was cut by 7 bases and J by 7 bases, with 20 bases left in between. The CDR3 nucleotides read TGTGCCAGCAATCCTCTGATGGGGTGGGGGCAGCCCCAGCATTTT. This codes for CASNPLMGWGQPQHF.

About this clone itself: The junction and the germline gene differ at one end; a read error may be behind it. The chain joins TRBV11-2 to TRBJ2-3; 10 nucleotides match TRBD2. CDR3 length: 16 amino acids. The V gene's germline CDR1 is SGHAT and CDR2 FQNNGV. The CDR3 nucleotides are TGTGTCAGCAGCCCTGGACTAGCGGTTAGCACAGATACGCAGTATTTT. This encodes CVSSPGLAVSTDTQYF.

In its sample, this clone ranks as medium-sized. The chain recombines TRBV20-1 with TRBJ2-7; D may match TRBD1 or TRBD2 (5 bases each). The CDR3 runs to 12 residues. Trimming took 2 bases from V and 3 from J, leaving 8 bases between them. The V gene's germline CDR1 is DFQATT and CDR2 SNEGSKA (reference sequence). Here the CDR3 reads CSARTGGYEQYF. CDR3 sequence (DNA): TGCAGTGCTAGAACAGGAGGCTACGAGCAGTACTTC.

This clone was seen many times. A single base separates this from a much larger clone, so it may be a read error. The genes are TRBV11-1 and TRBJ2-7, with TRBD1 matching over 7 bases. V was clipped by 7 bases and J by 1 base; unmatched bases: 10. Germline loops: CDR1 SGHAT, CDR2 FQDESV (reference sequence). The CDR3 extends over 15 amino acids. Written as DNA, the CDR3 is TGTGCCAGCATCCTAGAGGACAGGTTGTCCTACGAGCAGTACTTC. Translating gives CASILEDRLSYEQYF.

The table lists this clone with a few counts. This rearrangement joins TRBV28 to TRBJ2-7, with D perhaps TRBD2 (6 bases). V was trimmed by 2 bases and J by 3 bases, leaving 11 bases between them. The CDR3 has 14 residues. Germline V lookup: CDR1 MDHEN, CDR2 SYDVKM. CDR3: CASSLNAGFYEQYF. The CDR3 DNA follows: TGTGCCAGCAGTTTAAATGCGGGGTTCTACGAGCAGTACTTC.

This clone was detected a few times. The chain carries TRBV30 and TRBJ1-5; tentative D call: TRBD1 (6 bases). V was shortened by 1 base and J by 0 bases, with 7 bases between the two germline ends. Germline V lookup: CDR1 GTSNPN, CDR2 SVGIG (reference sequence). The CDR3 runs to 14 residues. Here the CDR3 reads CAWSGGHSNQPQHF. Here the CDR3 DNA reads TGTGCCTGGAGTGGGGGGCATAGCAATCAGCCCCAGCATTTT.

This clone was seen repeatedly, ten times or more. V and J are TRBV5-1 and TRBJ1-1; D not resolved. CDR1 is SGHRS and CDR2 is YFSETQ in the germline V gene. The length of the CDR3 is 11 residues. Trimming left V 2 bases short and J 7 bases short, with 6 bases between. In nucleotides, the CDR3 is TGCGCCAGCAGCTTCGGAAGTGAAGCTTTCTTT. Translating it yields CASSFGSEAFF.

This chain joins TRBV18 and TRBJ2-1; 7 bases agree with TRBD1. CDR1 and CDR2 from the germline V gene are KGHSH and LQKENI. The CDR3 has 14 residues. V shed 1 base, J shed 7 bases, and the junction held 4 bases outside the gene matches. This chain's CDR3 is CASSPLQGVNEQFF. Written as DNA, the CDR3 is TGTGCCAGCTCACCACTGCAGGGGGTTAATGAGCAGTTCTTC.

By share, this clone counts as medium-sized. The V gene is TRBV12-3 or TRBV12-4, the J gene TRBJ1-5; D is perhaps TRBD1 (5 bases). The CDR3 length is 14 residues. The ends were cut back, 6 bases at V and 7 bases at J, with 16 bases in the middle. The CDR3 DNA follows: TGTGCCAGCAGGGGTACCGGGGACGGACAGCCCCAGCATTTT. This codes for CASRGTGDGQPQHF.

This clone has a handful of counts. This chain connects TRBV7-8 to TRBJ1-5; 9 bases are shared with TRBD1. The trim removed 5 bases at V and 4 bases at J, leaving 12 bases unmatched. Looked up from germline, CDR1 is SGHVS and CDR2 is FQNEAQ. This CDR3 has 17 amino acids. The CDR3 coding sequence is TGTGCCAGCAGCGCAAAACCACGGGACAGGGTTAATCAGCCCCAGCATTTT. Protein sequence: CASSAKPRDRVNQPQHF. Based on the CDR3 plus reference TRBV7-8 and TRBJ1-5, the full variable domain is GAGVSQSPRYKVAKRGQDVALRCDPISGHVSLFWYQQALGQGPEFLTYFQNEAQLDKSGLPSDRFFAERPEGSVSTLKIQRTQQEDSAVYLCASSAKPRDRVNQPQHFGDGTRLSIL.